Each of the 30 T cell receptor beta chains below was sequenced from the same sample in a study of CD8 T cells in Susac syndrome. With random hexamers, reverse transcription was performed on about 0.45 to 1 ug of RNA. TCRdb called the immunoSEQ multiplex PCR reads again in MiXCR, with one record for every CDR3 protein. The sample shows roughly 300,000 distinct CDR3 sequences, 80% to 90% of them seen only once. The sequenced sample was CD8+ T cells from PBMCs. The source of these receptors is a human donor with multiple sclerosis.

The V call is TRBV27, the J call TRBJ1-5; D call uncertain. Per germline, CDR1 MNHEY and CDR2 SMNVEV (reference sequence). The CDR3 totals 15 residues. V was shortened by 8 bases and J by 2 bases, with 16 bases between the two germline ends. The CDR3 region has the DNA TGTGCCAGCGGGCTAGAGGAGGCGGGCAATCAGCCCCAGCATTTT. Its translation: CASGLEEAGNQPQHF.

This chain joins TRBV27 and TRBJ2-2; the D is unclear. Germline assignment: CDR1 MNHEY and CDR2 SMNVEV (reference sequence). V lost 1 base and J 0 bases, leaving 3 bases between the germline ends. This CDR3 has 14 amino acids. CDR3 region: CASSLWPNTGELFF. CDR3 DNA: TGTGCCAGCAGTTTATGGCCGAACACCGGGGAGCTGTTTTTT.

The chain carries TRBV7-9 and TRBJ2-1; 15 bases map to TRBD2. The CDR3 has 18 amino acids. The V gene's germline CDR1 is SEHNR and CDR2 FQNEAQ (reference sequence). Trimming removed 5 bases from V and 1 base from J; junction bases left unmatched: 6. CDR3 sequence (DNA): TGTGCCAGCAGCCGCTGGACTAGCGGGAGGGAATCCTACAATGAGCAGTTCTTC. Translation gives CASSRWTSGRESYNEQFF.

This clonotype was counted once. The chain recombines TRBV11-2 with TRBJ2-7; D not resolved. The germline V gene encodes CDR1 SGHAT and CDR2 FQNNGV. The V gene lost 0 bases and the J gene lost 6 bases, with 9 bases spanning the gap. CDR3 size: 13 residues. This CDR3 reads CASSLEVTSEQYF. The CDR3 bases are TGTGCCAGCAGCTTAGAGGTTACATCCGAGCAGTACTTC.

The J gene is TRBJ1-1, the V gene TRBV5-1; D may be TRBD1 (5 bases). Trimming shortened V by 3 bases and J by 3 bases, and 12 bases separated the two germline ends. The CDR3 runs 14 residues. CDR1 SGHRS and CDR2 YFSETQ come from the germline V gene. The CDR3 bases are TGCGCCAGCAGCTCTAGACAGACTTACACTGAAGCTTTCTTT. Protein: CASSSRQTYTEAFF.

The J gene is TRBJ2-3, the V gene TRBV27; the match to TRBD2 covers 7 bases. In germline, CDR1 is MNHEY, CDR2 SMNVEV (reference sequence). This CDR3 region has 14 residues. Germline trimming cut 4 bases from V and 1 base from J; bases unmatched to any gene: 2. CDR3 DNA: TGTGCCAGCAGTTCCCTAGCGGGCACAGATACGCAGTATTTT. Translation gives CASSSLAGTDTQYF.

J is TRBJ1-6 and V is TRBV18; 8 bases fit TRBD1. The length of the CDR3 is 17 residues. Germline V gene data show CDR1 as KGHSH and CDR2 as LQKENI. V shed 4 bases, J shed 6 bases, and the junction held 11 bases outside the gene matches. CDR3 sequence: CASSQRGRGPTNSPLHF. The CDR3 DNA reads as TGTGCCAGCTCACAGCGCGGCAGGGGGCCGACTAATTCACCCCTCCACTTT. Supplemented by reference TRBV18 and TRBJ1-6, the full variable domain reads NAGVMQNPRHLVRRRGQEARLRCSPMKGHSHVYWYRQLPEEGLKFMVYLQKENIIDESGMPKERFSAEFPKEGPSILRIQQVVRGDSAAYFCASSQRGRGPTNSPLHFGNGTRLTVT.

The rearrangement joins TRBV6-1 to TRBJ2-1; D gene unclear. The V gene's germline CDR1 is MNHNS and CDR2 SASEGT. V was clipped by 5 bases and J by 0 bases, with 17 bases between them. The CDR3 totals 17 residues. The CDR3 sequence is CASSRLDHSSSYNEQFF. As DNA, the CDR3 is TGTGCCAGCAGTCGCCTCGACCACTCAAGCTCCTACAATGAGCAGTTCTTC.

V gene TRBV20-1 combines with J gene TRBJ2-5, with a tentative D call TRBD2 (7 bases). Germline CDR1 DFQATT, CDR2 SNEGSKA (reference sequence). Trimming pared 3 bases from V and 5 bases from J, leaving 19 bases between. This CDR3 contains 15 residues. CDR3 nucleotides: TGCAGTGCTAGGGCAACTAGGGGGGGTAGGGAGACCCAGTACTTC. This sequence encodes CSARATRGGRETQYF.

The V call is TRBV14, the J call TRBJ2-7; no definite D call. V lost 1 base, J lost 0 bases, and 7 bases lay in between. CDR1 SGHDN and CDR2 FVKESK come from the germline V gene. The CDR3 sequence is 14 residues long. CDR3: CASSQVGISYEQYF. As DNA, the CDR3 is TGTGCCAGCAGCCAAGTCGGCATCTCCTACGAGCAGTACTTC. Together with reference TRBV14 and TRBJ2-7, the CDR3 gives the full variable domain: EAGVTQFPSHSVIEKGQTVTLRCDPISGHDNLYWYRRVMGKEIKFLLHFVKESKQDESGMPNNRFLAERTGGTYSTLKVQPAELEDSGVYFCASSQVGISYEQYFGPGTRLTVT.

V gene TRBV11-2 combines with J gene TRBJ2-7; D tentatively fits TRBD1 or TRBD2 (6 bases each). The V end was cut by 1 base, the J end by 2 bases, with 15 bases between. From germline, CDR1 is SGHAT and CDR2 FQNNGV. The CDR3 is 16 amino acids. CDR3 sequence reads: CASSLGSWGDTYEQYF. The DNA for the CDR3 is TGTGCCAGCAGCTTAGGGAGCTGGGGGGACACCTACGAGCAGTACTTC.

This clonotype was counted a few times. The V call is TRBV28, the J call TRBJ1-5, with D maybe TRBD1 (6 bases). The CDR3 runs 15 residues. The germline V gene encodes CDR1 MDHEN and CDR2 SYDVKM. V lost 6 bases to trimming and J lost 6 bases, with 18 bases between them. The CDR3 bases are TGTGCCAGCAGACACCTCCGGGACAAGGGTCAGCCCCAGCATTTT. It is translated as CASRHLRDKGQPQHF.

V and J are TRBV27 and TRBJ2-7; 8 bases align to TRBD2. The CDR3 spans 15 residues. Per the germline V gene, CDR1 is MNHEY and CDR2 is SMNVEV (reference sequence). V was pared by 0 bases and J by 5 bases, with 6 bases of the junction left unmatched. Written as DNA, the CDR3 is TGTGCCAGCAGTTTATCACCGGGAGGGCTTGACGAGCAGTACTTC. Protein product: CASSLSPGGLDEQYF.

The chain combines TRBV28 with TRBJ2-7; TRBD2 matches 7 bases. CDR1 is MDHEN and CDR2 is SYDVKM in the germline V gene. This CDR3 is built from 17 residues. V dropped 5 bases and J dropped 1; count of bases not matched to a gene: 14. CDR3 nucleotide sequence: TGTGCCAGCAGTCCACATTCCGCCCGCGGGAGTTCCTACGAGCAGTACTTC. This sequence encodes CASSPHSARGSSYEQYF.

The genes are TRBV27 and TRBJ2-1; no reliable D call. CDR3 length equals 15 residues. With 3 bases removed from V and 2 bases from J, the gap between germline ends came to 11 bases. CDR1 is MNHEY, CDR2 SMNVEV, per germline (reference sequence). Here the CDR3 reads CASSLASETYNEQFF. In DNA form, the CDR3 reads TGTGCCAGCAGTTTGGCCAGCGAAACCTACAATGAGCAGTTCTTC.

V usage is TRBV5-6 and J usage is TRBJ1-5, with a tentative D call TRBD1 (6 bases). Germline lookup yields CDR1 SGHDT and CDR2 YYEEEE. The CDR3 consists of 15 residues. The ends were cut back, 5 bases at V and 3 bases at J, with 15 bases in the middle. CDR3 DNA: TGTGCCAGCAGTTTGAGGGGGGAGGTCAATCAGCCCCAGCATTTT. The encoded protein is CASSLRGEVNQPQHF.

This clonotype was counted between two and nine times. CDR3 residues: CASSEVVRGNEQFF. The CDR3 region has the DNA TGTGCCAGCAGTGAAGTGGTACGGGGAAATGAGCAGTTCTTC. The chain has TRBV6-1 and TRBJ2-1; possible D gene TRBD2, 5 bases. Between the trimmed V and J ends, which lost 1 base and 7 bases, there was a span of 11 bases. Germline V gene lookup returns CDR1 MNHNS and CDR2 SASEGT. CDR3 length equals 14 residues.

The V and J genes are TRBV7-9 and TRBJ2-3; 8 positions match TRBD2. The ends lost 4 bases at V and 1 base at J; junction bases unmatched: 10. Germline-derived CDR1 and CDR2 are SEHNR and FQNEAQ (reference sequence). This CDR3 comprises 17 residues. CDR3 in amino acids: CASSSNPTSAGTDTQYF. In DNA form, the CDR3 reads TGTGCCAGCAGCTCGAATCCGACTAGCGCGGGCACAGATACGCAGTATTTT.

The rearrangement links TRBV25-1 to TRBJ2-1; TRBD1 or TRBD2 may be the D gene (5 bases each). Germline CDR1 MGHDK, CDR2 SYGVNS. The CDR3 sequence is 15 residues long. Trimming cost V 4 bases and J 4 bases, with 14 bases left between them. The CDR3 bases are TGTGCCAGCAGTGCCGGGACCTTACGTTACAATGAGCAGTTCTTC. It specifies CASSAGTLRYNEQFF.

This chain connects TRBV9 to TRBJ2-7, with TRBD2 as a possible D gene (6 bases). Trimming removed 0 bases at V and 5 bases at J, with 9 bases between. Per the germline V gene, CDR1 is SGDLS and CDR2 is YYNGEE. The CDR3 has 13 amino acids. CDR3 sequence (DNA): TGTGCCAGCAGCGTAGGAGCGGGCGACGAGCAGTACTTC. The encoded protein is CASSVGAGDEQYF.

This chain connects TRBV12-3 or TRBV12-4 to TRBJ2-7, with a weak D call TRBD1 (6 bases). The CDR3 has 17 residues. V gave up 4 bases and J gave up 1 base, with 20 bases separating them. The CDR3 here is CASSYVGDTDRSYEQYF. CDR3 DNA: TGTGCCAGCAGTTATGTTGGGGACACCGATCGTTCCTACGAGCAGTACTTC.

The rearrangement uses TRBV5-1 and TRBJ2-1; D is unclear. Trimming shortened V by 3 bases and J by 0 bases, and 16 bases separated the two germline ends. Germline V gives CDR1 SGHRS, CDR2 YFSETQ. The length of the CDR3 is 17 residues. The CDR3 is CASSWPPQSSSYNEQFF. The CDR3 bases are TGCGCCAGCAGCTGGCCCCCGCAGTCAAGCTCCTACAATGAGCAGTTCTTC.

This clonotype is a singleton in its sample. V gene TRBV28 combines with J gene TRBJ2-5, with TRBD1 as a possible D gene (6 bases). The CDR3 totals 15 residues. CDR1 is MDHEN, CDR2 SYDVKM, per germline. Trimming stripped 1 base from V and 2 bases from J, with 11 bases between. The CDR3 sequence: CASSLYDRMQETQYF. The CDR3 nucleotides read TGTGCCAGCAGTTTATACGACAGGATGCAAGAGACCCAGTACTTC.

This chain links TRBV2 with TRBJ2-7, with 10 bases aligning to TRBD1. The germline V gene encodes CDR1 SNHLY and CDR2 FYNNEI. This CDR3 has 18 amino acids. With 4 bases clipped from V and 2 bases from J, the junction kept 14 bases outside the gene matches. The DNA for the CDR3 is TGTGCCAGCAGTGGTGGGGGACAGGGGCCTATTAGGGCCTACGAGCAGTACTTC. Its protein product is CASSGGGQGPIRAYEQYF.

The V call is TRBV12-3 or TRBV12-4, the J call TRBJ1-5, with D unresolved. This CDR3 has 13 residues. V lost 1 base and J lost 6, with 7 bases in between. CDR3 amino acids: CASSLGKIQPQHF. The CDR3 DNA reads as TGTGCCAGCAGTTTAGGCAAGATTCAGCCCCAGCATTTT.

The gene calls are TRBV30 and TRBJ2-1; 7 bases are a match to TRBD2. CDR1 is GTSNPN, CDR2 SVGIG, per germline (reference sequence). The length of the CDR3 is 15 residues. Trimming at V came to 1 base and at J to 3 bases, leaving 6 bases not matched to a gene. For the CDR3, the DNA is TGTGCCTGGAGTGAGGGGCTAGCGGACTACAATGAGCAGTTCTTC. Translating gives CAWSEGLADYNEQFF.

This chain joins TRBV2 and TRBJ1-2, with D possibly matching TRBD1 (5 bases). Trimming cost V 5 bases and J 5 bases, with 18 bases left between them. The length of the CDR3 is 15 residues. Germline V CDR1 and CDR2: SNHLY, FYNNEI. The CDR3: CASSKTATRRYGYTF. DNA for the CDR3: TGTGCCAGCAGTAAGACAGCGACCCGGAGATATGGCTACACCTTC. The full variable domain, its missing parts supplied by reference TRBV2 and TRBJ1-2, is EPEVTQTPSHQVTQMGQEVILRCVPISNHLYFYWYRQILGQKVEFLVSFYNNEISEKSEIFDDQFSVERPDGSNFTLKIRSTKLEDSAMYFCASSKTATRRYGYTFGSGTRLTVV.

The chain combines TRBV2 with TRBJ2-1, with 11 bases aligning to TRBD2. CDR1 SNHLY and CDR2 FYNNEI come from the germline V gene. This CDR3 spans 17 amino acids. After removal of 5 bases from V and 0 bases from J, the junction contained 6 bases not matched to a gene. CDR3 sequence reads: CASSYSGRVPSYNEQFF. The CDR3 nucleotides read TGTGCCAGCAGTTATAGCGGGAGGGTTCCCTCCTACAATGAGCAGTTCTTC.

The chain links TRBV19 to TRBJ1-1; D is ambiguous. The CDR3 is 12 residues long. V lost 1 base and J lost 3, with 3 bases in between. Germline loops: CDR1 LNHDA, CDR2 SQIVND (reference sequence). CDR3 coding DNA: TGTGCCAGTAGTATAGGATACACTGAAGCTTTCTTT. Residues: CASSIGYTEAFF.

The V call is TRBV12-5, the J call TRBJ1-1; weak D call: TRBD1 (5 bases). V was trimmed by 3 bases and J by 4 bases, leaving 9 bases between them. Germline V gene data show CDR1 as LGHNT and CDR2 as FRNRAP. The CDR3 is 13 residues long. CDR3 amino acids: CASGFTGLTEAFF. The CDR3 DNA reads TGTGCTAGTGGTTTTACAGGCCTCACTGAAGCTTTCTTT.